Listed here are 16 T cell receptor beta chains from one sample, sequenced in a study of T cell responses to AZD1222 COVID-19 vaccine. TCRdb keeps only in-frame clones here, not all; method: immunoSEQ multiplex PCR. Here the sample spans 100,000 to 150,000 clones, around 89% being singletons. The input for sequencing was peripheral blood, taken on day 0 of MenACWY control vaccination. The receptors derive from an adult in good health.

V usage is TRBV2 and J usage is TRBJ1-6; 7 bases fit TRBD1. The V gene's germline CDR1 is SNHLY and CDR2 FYNNEI. The CDR3 runs 16 residues. V was clipped by 6 bases and J by 10 bases; unmatched bases: 15. CDR3 region: CASSPTGTDGSSPLHF. DNA for the CDR3: TGTGCCAGCAGCCCAACCGGGACAGATGGTAGCTCACCCCTCCACTTT. The variable domain in full, with the rest retrieved from reference TRBV2 and TRBJ1-6, is EPEVTQTPSHQVTQMGQEVILRCVPISNHLYFYWYRQILGQKVEFLVSFYNNEISEKSEIFDDQFSVERPDGSNFTLKIRSTKLEDSAMYFCASSPTGTDGSSPLHFGNGTRLTVT.

This clone was counted a single time. Here the CDR3 reads CASTLGAGELFF. The DNA of the CDR3 is TGTGCCAGCACCCTAGGCGCAGGGGAGCTGTTTTTT. The chain recombines TRBV12-3 or TRBV12-4 with TRBJ2-2, with no clear D. V lost 7 bases to trimming and J lost 8 bases, with 11 bases between them. This CDR3 contains 12 residues.

CDR3 residues: CASSLRGQGDLMNTEAFF. The CDR3 DNA is TGTGCCAGCAGCTTGCGGGGACAGGGGGACCTCATGAACACTGAAGCTTTCTTT. The chain employs TRBV7-2 and TRBJ1-1; 11 bases align to TRBD1. This CDR3 comprises 18 residues. Trimming removed 3 bases from V and 0 bases from J; junction bases left unmatched: 9. Germline values: CDR1 SGHTA, CDR2 FQGNSA. Complete variable domain (other parts from reference TRBV7-2 and TRBJ1-1): GAGVSQSPSNKVTEKGKDVELRCDPISGHTALYWYRQSLGQGLEFLIYFQGNSAPDKSGLPSDRFSAERTGGSVSTLTIQRTQQEDSAVYLCASSLRGQGDLMNTEAFFGQGTRLTVV.

The rearrangement joins TRBV6-5 to TRBJ1-2, with a possible D match to TRBD1 (5 bases). This CDR3 has 15 amino acids. Between the trimmed V and J ends, which lost 0 bases and 0 bases, there was a span of 8 bases. Germline V gene lookup returns CDR1 MNHEY and CDR2 SVGAGI. The CDR3 here is CASSYSHRPNYGYTF. The CDR3 DNA reads as TGTGCCAGCAGTTACTCCCACAGGCCTAACTATGGCTACACCTTC.

The chain recombines TRBV6-5 with TRBJ2-7; D is perhaps TRBD1 (6 bases). The germline gives CDR1 MNHEY, CDR2 SVGAGI. The CDR3 runs to 15 residues. Trimming cost V 6 bases and J 0 bases, with 15 bases left between them. CDR3 amino acids: CASSRTAVPSYEQYF. In DNA form, the CDR3 reads TGTGCCAGCAGCCGGACAGCCGTCCCCTCCTACGAGCAGTACTTC.

V usage is TRBV6-5 and J usage is TRBJ2-7; weak D call: TRBD1 (6 bases). The CDR3 loop spans 14 amino acids. The germline V gene encodes CDR1 MNHEY and CDR2 SVGAGI. Trimming shortened V by 4 bases and J by 2 bases, and 12 bases separated the two germline ends. The CDR3 coding sequence is TGTGCCAGCAGTTCCGGGACACAACCCTACGAGCAGTACTTC. Protein: CASSSGTQPYEQYF.

This clone is a singleton in its sample. The chain couples TRBV4-1 to TRBJ2-7; D is perhaps TRBD2 (5 bases). In germline, CDR1 is MGHRA, CDR2 YSYEKL. V was pared by 0 bases and J by 5 bases, with 14 bases between. CDR3 size: 15 residues. The DNA of the CDR3 is TGCGCCAGCAGCCAAGAACCGGGATCGGCCAACGAGCAGTACTTC. Protein product: CASSQEPGSANEQYF.

The rearrangement links TRBV11-2 to TRBJ2-1; 7 nucleotides match TRBD2. V shed 6 bases and J 8 bases; nucleotides not matched to a gene: 16. The CDR3 consists of 16 residues. In germline, CDR1 is SGHAT, CDR2 FQNNGV. CDR3 in amino acids: CASRLGLSGTSDEQFF. The DNA of the CDR3 is TGTGCCAGCAGACTAGGACTGAGCGGGACGAGTGATGAGCAGTTCTTC.

The rearrangement joins TRBV27 to TRBJ2-1; TRBD2 matches 8 bases. V was clipped by 5 bases and J by 4 bases; unmatched bases: 10. The CDR3 runs 16 residues. CDR1 is MNHEY and CDR2 is SMNVEV in the germline V gene (reference sequence). The CDR3, as DNA: TGTGCCAGCAGTCAATCCGGGACTAGTTTTTACAATGAGCAGTTCTTC. It is translated as CASSQSGTSFYNEQFF.

This chain connects TRBV7-3 to TRBJ2-1; D tentatively fits TRBD1 or TRBD2 (5 bases each). CDR1 and CDR2 (germline): SGHTA, FQGTGA. With 5 bases removed from V and 0 bases from J, the gap between germline ends came to 23 bases. There are 19 residues in the CDR3. The CDR3 spells CASSPSWDPFKNSYNEQFF. In nucleotides, the CDR3 is TGTGCCAGCAGCCCGAGCTGGGACCCTTTTAAAAACTCCTACAATGAGCAGTTCTTC. Looking up the rest from reference TRBV7-3 and TRBJ2-1 gives the full variable domain: GAGVSQTPSNKVTEKGKYVELRCDPISGHTALYWYRQSLGQGPEFLIYFQGTGAADDSGLPNDRFFAVRPEGSVSTLKIQRTERGDSAVYLCASSPSWDPFKNSYNEQFFGPGTRLTVL.

This sequence joins TRBV27 and TRBJ2-2; D call uncertain. Germline V gives CDR1 MNHEY, CDR2 SMNVEV (reference sequence). The CDR3 covers 14 residues. Trimming took off 0 bases at V and 2 bases at J, with 4 bases between the two ends. The DNA of the CDR3 is TGTGCCAGCAGTTTATCCCGTAACACCGGGGAGCTGTTTTTT. Amino acids: CASSLSRNTGELFF.

This clone was seen once. The chain is built from TRBV5-1 and TRBJ2-4; D may be TRBD1 (6 bases). The CDR3 has 14 amino acids. Trimming cost V 0 bases and J 7 bases, with 11 bases left between them. CDR1 is SGHRS and CDR2 is YFSETQ in the germline V gene. In DNA, the CDR3 is TGCGCCAGCAGCTTGGGGGACAAGGGTAACATTCAGTACTTC. Protein: CASSLGDKGNIQYF. Based on the CDR3 plus reference TRBV5-1 and TRBJ2-4, the full variable domain is KAGVTQTPRYLIKTRGQQVTLSCSPISGHRSVSWYQQTPGQGLQFLFEYFSETQRNKGNFPGRFSGRQFSNSRSEMNVSTLELGDSALYLCASSLGDKGNIQYFGAGTRLSVL.

V is TRBV4-1 and J is TRBJ2-2; 7 nucleotides match TRBD2. The germline CDR1 and CDR2 sequences are MGHRA and YSYEKL. With V trimmed by 4 bases and J by 7 bases, 6 bases remained unmatched. This CDR3 comprises 14 residues. CDR3 coding DNA: TGCGCCAGCAGCCTAAAGCGGGATGTCGGGGAGCTGTTTTTT. It encodes CASSLKRDVGELFF.

V gene TRBV6-5 combines with J gene TRBJ1-1; D unresolved. V was pared by 2 bases and J by 0 bases, with 13 bases between. The CDR3 contains 16 residues. The germline V gene encodes CDR1 MNHEY and CDR2 SVGAGI. CDR3 sequence: CASSYAWSPMNTEAFF. The CDR3 bases are TGTGCCAGCAGTTACGCATGGAGTCCTATGAACACTGAAGCTTTCTTT.

To note about this clone: Distinct nucleotide sequences in the sample also encode this CDR3. The chain couples TRBV2 to TRBJ2-1; unclear D gene. With 4 bases removed from V and 5 bases from J, the gap between germline ends came to 9 bases. Germline V gene sequence: CDR1 SNHLY, CDR2 FYNNEI. The CDR3 consists of 13 residues. In DNA, the CDR3 is TGTGCCAGCAGTGGAGCAGGAAACAATGAGCAGTTCTTC. Residues: CASSGAGNNEQFF.

The rearrangement joins TRBV7-9 to TRBJ1-1, with D uncertain. V was trimmed by 1 base and J by 5 bases, leaving 11 bases between them. The CDR3 loop spans 14 amino acids. Germline V lookup: CDR1 SEHNR, CDR2 FQNEAQ (reference sequence). The CDR3, as DNA: TGTGCCAGCAGCTTAGTTCCAGGTCTTACTGAAGCTTTCTTT. Translated, it gives CASSLVPGLTEAFF.